These 18 T cell receptor beta chains came from one sample sequenced in a study of T cells after yellow fever vaccination (dated 2019 in TCRdb). Receptors were amplified or captured by 5' RACE. Sequenced using an Illumina HiSeq 2500. TCRdb redid the processing of the public reads, applying fastp at Q25 and MiXCR, and retained in-frame beta chains. Rows with a matching CDR3 protein are joined into one entry that keeps the most common DNA and genes. The sample records some 250,000 distinct CDR3 sequences, 6.9% of which are singletons. The ten largest clonotypes hold about 0.85% of the sample. The sample's treatment or condition, from its label and the paper: live attenuated yellow fever vaccine strain. The material was CD4+ T cells sorted from PBMCs, obtained 15 days after the yellow fever booster vaccination. Receptors were obtained from a man aged 25 to 40 who received the YFV17D yellow fever vaccine.

The J gene is TRBJ2-3, the V gene TRBV29-1; no clear D. Germline lookup yields CDR1 SQVTM and CDR2 ANQGSEA. This CDR3 is built from 14 residues. Trimming removed 0 bases at V and 1 base at J, with 8 bases between. The DNA of the CDR3 is TGCAGCGTTGAAGAATGGAGCGGCACAGATACGCAGTATTTT. Its protein product is CSVEEWSGTDTQYF.

The genes are TRBV18 and TRBJ2-7, with D perhaps TRBD2 (5 bases). The germline CDR1 and CDR2 sequences are KGHSH and LQKENI. The CDR3 sequence is 17 residues long. The V and J ends lost 3 bases and 1 base respectively, with 19 bases between them. The CDR3 DNA sequence: TGTGCCAGCTCACCCCCGAGGGCCGGACCCGGTTCCTACGAGCAGTACTTC. Translated, it gives CASSPPRAGPGSYEQYF. The whole variable domain, remainder taken from reference TRBV18 and TRBJ2-7, is NAGVMQNPRHLVRRRGQEARLRCSPMKGHSHVYWYRQLPEEGLKFMVYLQKENIIDESGMPKERFSAEFPKEGPSILRIQQVVRGDSAAYFCASSPPRAGPGSYEQYFGPGTRLTVT.

This clonotype appeared many times. CDR3 in DNA: TGCAGCGTTGAACTCGGCGGGGTCGAGTACTTC. This translates into CSVELGGVEYF. V and J are TRBV29-1 and TRBJ2-7; D is perhaps TRBD2 (6 bases). Germline V lookup: CDR1 SQVTM, CDR2 ANQGSEA. The CDR3 spans 11 residues. V lost 2 bases, J lost 11 bases, and 13 bases lay in between.

This clonotype was found many times. The chain links TRBV7-8 to TRBJ2-1; a weak D match, TRBD2 (5 bases). Germline lookup yields CDR1 SGHVS and CDR2 FQNEAQ. CDR3 size: 16 residues. With 5 bases removed from V and 5 bases from J, the gap between germline ends came to 19 bases. The CDR3 here is CASSPSGIGVNNEQFF. The DNA for the CDR3 is TGTGCCAGCAGCCCATCCGGGATAGGAGTGAACAATGAGCAGTTCTTC. Together with reference TRBV7-8 and TRBJ2-1, the CDR3 gives the full variable domain: GAGVSQSPRYKVAKRGQDVALRCDPISGHVSLFWYQQALGQGPEFLTYFQNEAQLDKSGLPSDRFFAERPEGSVSTLKIQRTQQEDSAVYLCASSPSGIGVNNEQFFGPGTRLTVL.

At least ten counts were recorded for this clonotype. The chain couples TRBV5-1 to TRBJ1-1, with D possibly matching TRBD1 (5 bases). V was clipped by 4 bases and J by 4 bases, with 14 bases between them. CDR3 length: 14 amino acids. The germline V gene has CDR1 SGHRS and CDR2 YFSETQ. The CDR3 DNA reads as TGCGCCAGCAGCACGGGACGGGGGGGCACTGAAGCTTTCTTT. Translating gives CASSTGRGGTEAFF.

This clonotype was seen ten or more times. The chain employs TRBV7-3 and TRBJ2-1; TRBD2 matches 11 bases. The V and J ends lost 5 bases and 6 bases, in that order; junction bases with no gene match: 6. Germline-derived CDR1 and CDR2 are SGHTA and FQGTGA. This CDR3 contains 15 residues. CDR3 in amino acids: CASSVLAGVSNEQFF. CDR3 nucleotides: TGTGCCAGCAGCGTACTAGCGGGAGTAAGCAATGAGCAGTTCTTC.

This clonotype appeared many times. The chain employs TRBV7-2 and TRBJ2-7, with D hard to call. CDR3 size: 13 residues. Trimming took 2 bases from V and 7 from J, leaving 12 bases between them. Looked up from germline, CDR1 is SGHTA and CDR2 is FQGNSA. Here the CDR3 DNA reads TGTGCCAGCAGCTTACTGGTTTTTGGTGAGCAGTACTTC. It encodes CASSLLVFGEQYF.

On this clonotype: A much bigger clone sits one base away, suggesting this may be a read error. In DNA form, the CDR3 reads TGTGCCAGCACCCTTAAGTGGGACGGCACAGATACGCAGTATTTT. This encodes CASTLKWDGTDTQYF. The chain employs TRBV5-5 and TRBJ2-3; D may match TRBD1 or TRBD2 (5 bases each). This CDR3 has 15 residues. V gave up 6 bases and J gave up 1 base, with 15 bases separating them. Per the germline V gene, CDR1 is SGHKS and CDR2 is YYEKEE (reference sequence).

This clonotype turned up a few times. The V and J genes are TRBV25-1 and TRBJ2-5; D is ambiguous. The CDR3 extends over 13 amino acids. Deletions cut 4 bases from V and 0 bases from J, with 6 bases between. Germline V lookup: CDR1 MGHDK, CDR2 SYGVNS. The CDR3 nucleotides are TGTGCCAGCAGTGCGGCAGACCAAGAGACCCAGTACTTC. Residues: CASSAADQETQYF.

The genes are TRBV7-2 and TRBJ2-5; 9 nucleotides line up with TRBD2. V trimming: 0 bases; J trimming: 8 bases; junction bases outside the gene matches: 7. The germline V gene has CDR1 SGHTA and CDR2 FQGNSA. CDR3 size: 15 residues. The CDR3 here is CASSLAPSGIDTQYF. In nucleotides, the CDR3 is TGTGCCAGCAGCTTAGCGCCTAGCGGGATTGACACCCAGTACTTC.

This clonotype was counted between two and nine times. The genes are TRBV20-1 and TRBJ2-5; 12 bases fit TRBD2. In germline, CDR1 is DFQATT, CDR2 SNEGSKA (reference sequence). This CDR3 has 16 residues. The ends lost 6 bases at V and 0 bases at J; junction bases unmatched: 8. The CDR3, as DNA: TGCAGTGCGACGGGACTAGCGGGCGCCGACCAAGAGACCCAGTACTTC. Protein sequence: CSATGLAGADQETQYF.

This clonotype was seen at least ten times. The J gene is TRBJ2-7, the V gene TRBV6-5; no definite D call. Looked up from germline, CDR1 is MNHEY and CDR2 is SVGAGI. This CDR3 region has 12 residues. Between the trimmed V and J ends, which lost 5 bases and 7 bases, there was a span of 12 bases. The CDR3, as DNA: TGTGCCAGCAGTGCCTCGTCGAGAGAGCAGTACTTC. This translates into CASSASSREQYF.

This sequence joins TRBV12-3 or TRBV12-4 and TRBJ2-3; no clear D. This CDR3 spans 14 amino acids. Trimming pared 5 bases from V and 1 base from J, leaving 10 bases between. The CDR3 DNA reads TGTGCCAGCAGTCGGAACGTCCGCACAGATACGCAGTATTTT. Translating gives CASSRNVRTDTQYF.

This clonotype was counted ten times or more. The rearrangement links TRBV5-5 to TRBJ2-1; D gene uncertain. CDR1 and CDR2 (germline): SGHKS, YYEKEE (reference sequence). This CDR3 region has 12 residues. Trimming shortened V by 3 bases and J by 6 bases, and 7 bases separated the two germline ends. This CDR3 is CASSWTGNEQFF. In DNA form, the CDR3 reads TGTGCCAGCAGCTGGACCGGCAATGAGCAGTTCTTC.

The J gene is TRBJ1-5, the V gene TRBV20-1, with TRBD1 identical over 11 bases. CDR1 and CDR2 from the germline V gene are DFQATT and SNEGSKA (reference sequence). The J segment lost 6 bases and the V segment lost 4 bases, leaving 8 bases of the junction unmatched. The CDR3 length is 15 residues. The CDR3 spells CSATGDRGVFQPQHF. CDR3 sequence (DNA): TGCAGTGCTACCGGGGACAGGGGGGTGTTTCAGCCCCAGCATTTT.

This clonotype was counted many times. The chain combines TRBV10-3 with TRBJ2-3, with D perhaps TRBD1 (6 bases). The CDR3 totals 14 residues. The germline CDR1 and CDR2 sequences are ENHRY and SYGVKD. V lost 6 bases to trimming and J lost 2 bases, with 12 bases between them. This chain's CDR3 is CAIRIGQLTDTQYF. Here the CDR3 DNA reads TGTGCCATCAGAATCGGACAGCTCACAGATACGCAGTATTTT.

This clonotype was found many times. The chain links TRBV15 to TRBJ1-2; unclear D gene. CDR1 and CDR2 (germline): LNHNV, YYDKDF (reference sequence). The CDR3 consists of 14 residues. V lost 0 bases and J 0 bases, leaving 5 bases between the germline ends. Here the CDR3 DNA reads TGTGCCACCAGCAGAGAGAGGACTAACTATGGCTACACCTTC. It is translated as CATSRERTNYGYTF.

This clonotype was seen repeatedly, ten times or more. This chain connects TRBV30 to TRBJ1-5, with D perhaps TRBD1 (6 bases). Germline CDR1 and CDR2: GTSNPN and SVGIG (reference sequence). This CDR3 is 15 amino acids long. Trimming removed 2 bases at V and 2 bases at J, with 13 bases between. The CDR3 region has the DNA TGTGCCTGGAGTTCTGGGGGCTTCGGCAATCAGCCCCAGCATTTT. This translates into CAWSSGGFGNQPQHF.